The clone carrying this TCR beta chain was counted once. CDR3 length: 15 residues. From germline, CDR1 is MNHEY and CDR2 SVGEGT. V was shortened by 2 bases and J by 4 bases, with 11 bases between the two germline ends. The sample is drawn from a study of blood T cell repertoires in COVID-19. The wider study: COVID-19 samples collected from the United States, Italy and Spain covered acute and convalescent phases. Sample material is recorded as cDNA or gDNA derived from T cells, B-cell-depleted T cells, or PBMCs.

Per the original methods: Reference gene primer amplification yielded estimated nucleated cell counts. The table came from immunoSEQ multiplex PCR; TCRdb's copy has only in-frame clones and leaves some out. V and J calls and clone size are given by that table; D and trimming were obtained from the DNA. The sample lists under 130,000 clones; 65% to 80% were seen once. Sequenced input: peripheral blood. The receptor was derived from a woman aged 70 to 79 with acute or convalescent COVID-19. V usage is TRBV6-2 or TRBV6-3 and J usage is TRBJ2-2; tentatively, D is TRBD1 (5 bases). CDR3 sequence: CASSYIVRATGELFF. CDR3 DNA sequence: TGTGCCAGCAGTTACATTGTCAGGGCCACCGGGGAGCTGTTTTTT.